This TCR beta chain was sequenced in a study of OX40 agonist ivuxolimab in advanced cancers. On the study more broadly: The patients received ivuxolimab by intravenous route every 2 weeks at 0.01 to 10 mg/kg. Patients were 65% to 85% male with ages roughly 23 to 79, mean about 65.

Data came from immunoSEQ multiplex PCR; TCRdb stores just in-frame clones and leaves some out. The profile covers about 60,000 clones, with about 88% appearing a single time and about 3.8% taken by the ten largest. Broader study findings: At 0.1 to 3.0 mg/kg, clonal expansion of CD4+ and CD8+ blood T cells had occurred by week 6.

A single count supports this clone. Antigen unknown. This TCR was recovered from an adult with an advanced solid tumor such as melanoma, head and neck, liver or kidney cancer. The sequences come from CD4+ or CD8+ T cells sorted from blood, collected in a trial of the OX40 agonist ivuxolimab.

The CDR3 reads CASSPPWTGGVGYTF. In nucleotides, the CDR3 is TGTGCCAGCTCACCACCGTGGACAGGGGGCGTTGGCTACACCTTC. J is TRBJ1-2 and V is TRBV18, with 11 bases fitting TRBD1. V lost 0 bases and J lost 7; bases outside the gene matches: 4. In germline, CDR1 is KGHSH, CDR2 LQKENI. The CDR3 runs 15 residues.